This TCR beta chain was recovered during a study of blood T cell repertoires in COVID-19. Study details: T cells, B-cell-depleted T cells, or PBMCs supplied cDNA or gDNA.

Trimming at V came to 0 bases and at J to 5 bases, leaving 7 bases not matched to a gene. The germline gives CDR1 GTSNPN, CDR2 SVGIG (reference sequence). The CDR3 has 15 amino acids. This clone was recorded a few times. Sequencing was performed with immunoSEQ multiplex PCR; in TCRdb, only in-frame clones are kept and a portion is missing. The data show 150,000 to 170,000 clones, with roughly 80% seen just once and around 32% held by the top ten. The chain couples TRBV30 to TRBJ2-5; 9 nucleotides match TRBD2. This TCR derives from a woman aged 60-70 years with acute or convalescent COVID-19. What was sequenced was peripheral blood. CDR3 residues: CAWSVTSGGSETQYF. CDR3 DNA: TGTGCCTGGAGTGTGACCAGCGGGGGGTCGGAGACCCAGTACTTC.